This T cell receptor beta chain was documented in a study of CD8 T cells in ankylosing spondylitis. Study-level points and caveats: According to the report, clones linked to the disease were significantly enriched in matched synovial fluid samples taken from ankylosing spondylitis patients.

By quantitative 5'-RACE with molecular barcodes, the TCR beta libraries were made. TCRdb reprocessed the 5' RACE reads via MiXCR and lists one record per CDR3 protein. The sample yields about 280,000 distinct CDR3 sequences, over 15% seen once. This clonotype was seen a few times. Its antigen is not known. V trimming: 3 bases; J trimming: 9 bases; junction bases outside the gene matches: 7. Germline loops: CDR1 SQVTM, CDR2 ANQGSEA. The CDR3 is 14 residues long. The material sequenced was blood, either unsorted or a sorted T cell fraction (not recorded which). The sequence was obtained from a male donor with ankylosing spondylitis or in good health (not recorded which). The V gene is TRBV29-1, the J gene TRBJ2-1; 11 bases agree with TRBD2. This CDR3 is CSVDRLAGRGEQFF. CDR3 sequence (DNA): TGCAGCGTTGATCGACTAGCGGGAAGGGGTGAGCAGTTCTTC.